These 27 T cell receptor beta chains were sequenced from one sample in a study of T cells after yellow fever vaccination (dated by TCRdb to 2018 to 2020). Libraries were built with 5' RACE. Reads for this sample came from an Illumina HiSeq 2500. The raw public reads went through TCRdb reprocessing: fastp at Q25, MiXCR clone calling, in-frame beta chains kept. A single entry per CDR3 protein holds the most common genes and DNA from its merged rows. This sample lists hundreds of thousands of distinct CDR3 sequences; about 13% were detected once. About 14% of the sample lies in the top ten. Interpreted using the paper, the treatment or condition label stands for: live attenuated yellow fever vaccine strain. The specimen was PBMCs, collected on the day of the yellow fever booster vaccination. These receptors were taken from a man aged 25-45 years who received the YFV17D yellow fever vaccine.

This clonotype has just a few counts. The chain recombines TRBV6-5 with TRBJ2-3, with D uncertain. The V gene lost 6 bases and the J gene lost 8 bases, with 9 bases spanning the gap. This CDR3 region has 11 residues. CDR1 is MNHEY and CDR2 is SVGAGI in the germline V gene. The CDR3 nucleotides read TGTGCCAGCAGAGAATGGGGTACGCAGTATTTT. This encodes CASREWGTQYF.

The chain carries TRBV5-1 and TRBJ2-1; D possibly matches TRBD1 or TRBD2 (5 bases each). Germline CDR1 and CDR2: SGHRS and YFSETQ. V shed 5 bases and J shed 9 bases, with 12 bases lying between them. The CDR3 spans 12 residues. The CDR3 region is CASSTRGPEQFF. The CDR3 DNA follows: TGCGCCAGCAGTACGAGGGGCCCTGAGCAGTTCTTC.

This clonotype has only a few counts. The chain recombines TRBV3-1 with TRBJ2-1; possibly TRBD1 for D (5 bases). This CDR3 has 14 residues. CDR1 is LGHDT, CDR2 YNNKEL, per germline (reference sequence). V was shortened by 0 bases and J by 7 bases, with 10 bases between the two germline ends. CDR3: CASSQEAGLNEQFF. The CDR3 DNA reads as TGTGCCAGCAGCCAAGAGGCAGGGTTGAATGAGCAGTTCTTC.

V and J are TRBV10-3 and TRBJ2-6; no firm D call. CDR3 length equals 16 residues. Germline CDR1 ENHRY, CDR2 SYGVKD. Deletions cut 4 bases from V and 0 bases from J, with 10 bases between. CDR3 loop: CAISAGLPSGANVLTF. The CDR3 nucleotides read TGTGCCATCAGTGCCGGGCTGCCCTCTGGGGCCAACGTCCTGACTTTC.

J is TRBJ2-7 and V is TRBV9; 11 bases are shared with TRBD1. With 4 bases clipped from V and 3 bases from J, the junction kept 6 bases outside the gene matches. The germline V gene has CDR1 SGDLS and CDR2 YYNGEE. The CDR3 has 15 residues. The CDR3 nucleotides are TGTGCCAGCAGCCTAAGGGACAGGGGGTACTACGAGCAGTACTTC. Protein: CASSLRDRGYYEQYF.

The V gene is TRBV5-6, the J gene TRBJ1-1; weak D call: TRBD1 (6 bases). The length of the CDR3 is 14 residues. The germline CDR1 and CDR2 sequences are SGHDT and YYEEEE. Trimming took 0 bases from V and 8 from J, leaving 14 bases between them. CDR3 nucleotide sequence: TGTGCCAGCAGCTTGGCAAAGGGGGGTAGGGAAGCTTTCTTT. Its translation is CASSLAKGGREAFF.

This clonotype was picked up a small number of times. The V and J genes are TRBV7-2 and TRBJ2-3; 7 nucleotides line up with TRBD2. The CDR3 is 14 residues long. Germline loops: CDR1 SGHTA, CDR2 FQGNSA. V trimming: 4 bases; J trimming: 3 bases; junction bases outside the gene matches: 4. The chain's CDR3 is CASSYTLATDTQYF. The CDR3 DNA follows: TGTGCCAGCAGCTACACACTAGCGACAGATACGCAGTATTTT.

The chain has TRBV7-6 and TRBJ2-3; 8 positions match TRBD2. This CDR3 is built from 16 residues. Germline CDR1 is SGHVS and CDR2 is FNYEAQ. The ends lost 5 bases at V and 11 bases at J; junction bases unmatched: 18. The CDR3: CASSNRLATPQERQYF. As DNA, the CDR3 is TGTGCCAGCAGCAACAGACTAGCGACACCCCAAGAACGGCAGTATTTT.

The chain has TRBV5-1 and TRBJ1-3, with D possibly being TRBD1 (5 bases). With 0 bases removed from V and 4 bases from J, the gap between germline ends came to 11 bases. Germline values: CDR1 SGHRS, CDR2 YFSETQ. The CDR3 extends over 15 amino acids. In DNA form, the CDR3 reads TGCGCCAGCAGCTTGGTATGGGGGTCCGGAAACACCATATATTTT. Its translation is CASSLVWGSGNTIYF.

CDR3 bases: TGTGCCAGTAGTGAGAGTGCAACTAATGAAAAACTGTTTTTT. This translates into CASSESATNEKLFF. The chain couples TRBV19 to TRBJ1-4; no reliable D call. The CDR3 is made up of 14 amino acids. Germline V CDR1 and CDR2: LNHDA, SQIVND (reference sequence). V shed 5 bases and J shed 0 bases, with 7 bases lying between them.

V gene TRBV20-1 combines with J gene TRBJ2-1; 11 bases align to TRBD2. The germline CDR1 and CDR2 sequences are DFQATT and SNEGSKA (reference sequence). V was clipped by 3 bases and J by 7 bases; unmatched bases: 5. The CDR3 totals 14 residues. The CDR3 loop reads CSASPTSGVNEQFF. Written as DNA, the CDR3 is TGCAGTGCTAGCCCGACTAGCGGGGTTAATGAGCAGTTCTTC.

The chain employs TRBV12-3 or TRBV12-4 and TRBJ1-5; D is possibly TRBD1 (6 bases). V dropped 2 bases and J dropped 3 bases, with 14 bases sitting between them. This CDR3 has 16 amino acids. CDR3 DNA sequence: TGTGCCAGCAGTTTAATAGGGGGAGGTTTCAATCAGCCCCAGCATTTT. This codes for CASSLIGGGFNQPQHF.

This clonotype has only a few counts. The chain employs TRBV5-4 and TRBJ2-3, with D hard to call. This CDR3 region has 16 residues. V was shortened by 0 bases and J by 1 base, with 12 bases between the two germline ends. Germline CDR1 and CDR2: SGHNT and YYREEE (reference sequence). The CDR3 reads CASSLGGSTGTDTQYF. The DNA of the CDR3 is TGTGCCAGCAGCTTGGGCGGTTCGACCGGCACAGATACGCAGTATTTT.

This clonotype has a handful of counts. V is TRBV9 and J is TRBJ2-2; D may be TRBD1 or TRBD2 (5 bases each). Trimming removed 6 bases at V and 6 bases at J, with 9 bases between. Germline V gives CDR1 SGDLS, CDR2 YYNGEE. This CDR3 has 12 amino acids. This chain's CDR3 is CASNEGSGELFF. The DNA of the CDR3 is TGTGCCAGCAACGAGGGGTCCGGGGAGCTGTTTTTT. Looking up the rest from reference TRBV9 and TRBJ2-2 gives the full variable domain: DSGVTQTPKHLITATGQRVTLRCSPRSGDLSVYWYQQSLDQGLQFLIQYYNGEERAKGNILERFSAQQFPDLHSELNLSSLELGDSALYFCASNEGSGELFFGEGSRLTVL.

V and J are TRBV7-6 and TRBJ2-1; 10 bases are shared with TRBD1. Germline-derived CDR1 and CDR2 are SGHVS and FNYEAQ. V lost 2 bases, J lost 6 bases, and 7 bases stayed unmatched. The CDR3 runs 16 residues. The CDR3 coding sequence is TGTGCCAGCAGCTTACAGTACCGGGACAGGGGCAATGAGCAGTTCTTC. This sequence encodes CASSLQYRDRGNEQFF.

This clonotype turned up a few times. This chain joins TRBV5-1 and TRBJ1-1, with a tentative D call TRBD1 (6 bases). The germline gives CDR1 SGHRS, CDR2 YFSETQ. V lost 4 bases and J 6 bases, leaving 19 bases between the germline ends. This CDR3 is 15 amino acids long. CDR3 sequence reads: CASSTEGGVIPEAFF. As DNA, the CDR3 is TGCGCCAGCAGCACGGAGGGGGGAGTGATCCCTGAAGCTTTCTTT.

The rearrangement uses TRBV7-2 and TRBJ1-5; tentatively, D is TRBD1 (6 bases). Looked up from germline, CDR1 is SGHTA and CDR2 is FQGNSA. The V end was cut by 5 bases, the J end by 0 bases, with 11 bases between. The CDR3 runs to 15 residues. CDR3 nucleotides: TGTGCCAGCAGCCCCAGGGGTTTTAGCAATCAGCCCCAGCATTTT. Translating gives CASSPRGFSNQPQHF. Drawing the rest from reference TRBV7-2 and TRBJ1-5, the complete variable domain is GAGVSQSPSNKVTEKGKDVELRCDPISGHTALYWYRQSLGQGLEFLIYFQGNSAPDKSGLPSDRFSAERTGGSVSTLTIQRTQQEDSAVYLCASSPRGFSNQPQHFGDGTRLSIL.

This clonotype was observed a handful of times. The rearrangement links TRBV14 to TRBJ2-5, with TRBD2 matching 12 bases. From germline, CDR1 is SGHDN and CDR2 FVKESK. V was clipped by 4 bases and J by 7 bases; unmatched bases: 16. The CDR3 is made up of 18 amino acids. CDR3 sequence (DNA): TGTGCCAGCAGCCGTGAGCCTTCTAGCGGGAGGGCCTATGGGACCCAGTACTTC. Translating gives CASSREPSSGRAYGTQYF.

Only a few counts were recorded for this clonotype. V is TRBV5-1 and J is TRBJ2-5; D may be TRBD1 or TRBD2 (6 bases each). The CDR3 length is 17 residues. Germline loops: CDR1 SGHRS, CDR2 YFSETQ. Trimming left V 1 base short and J 0 bases short, with 16 bases between. This CDR3 is CASSLPSPGEDQETQYF. DNA for the CDR3: TGCGCCAGCAGCTTGCCTTCGCCAGGGGAGGACCAAGAGACCCAGTACTTC.

This clonotype was counted only a few times. V usage is TRBV5-1 and J usage is TRBJ2-3; 8 nucleotides line up with TRBD2. The CDR3 loop spans 15 amino acids. CDR1 and CDR2 from the germline V gene are SGHRS and YFSETQ. Trimming took 3 bases from V and 5 from J; bases not matched to a gene: 8. The CDR3 DNA sequence: TGCGCCAGCAGCTCAAGCGGGAGAGGGGGAGATACGCAGTATTTT. Its translation is CASSSSGRGGDTQYF.

The chain uses TRBV7-6 and TRBJ2-1; 9 bases line up with TRBD2. The V gene's germline CDR1 is SGHVS and CDR2 FNYEAQ. Germline trimming cut 5 bases from V and 0 bases from J; bases unmatched to any gene: 2. The CDR3 is made up of 15 amino acids. As DNA, the CDR3 is TGTGCCAGCAGCCCTAGCGGGACCTCCTACAATGAGCAGTTCTTC. Encoded protein: CASSPSGTSYNEQFF.

CDR3: CASSPPGPKGTDTQYF. The CDR3 DNA reads as TGTGCCAGCTCACCGCCCGGACCGAAGGGGACAGATACGCAGTATTTT. This rearrangement joins TRBV18 to TRBJ2-3, with D possibly being TRBD1 (5 bases). Germline V CDR1 and CDR2: KGHSH, LQKENI. V lost 3 bases to trimming and J lost 3 bases, with 16 bases between them. The CDR3 sequence is 16 residues long.

The chain couples TRBV5-1 to TRBJ2-1; no clear D. This CDR3 has 15 amino acids. Between the trimmed V and J ends, which lost 4 bases and 0 bases, there was a span of 11 bases. In germline, CDR1 is SGHRS, CDR2 YFSETQ. CDR3 nucleotide sequence: TGCGCCAGCAGCCACGACTTGAGCTCCTACAATGAGCAGTTCTTC. Its protein product is CASSHDLSSYNEQFF.

The chain carries TRBV28 and TRBJ2-1; no clear D gene. Germline-derived CDR1 and CDR2 are MDHEN and SYDVKM. This CDR3 comprises 13 residues. V was shortened by 8 bases and J by 1 base, with 9 bases between the two germline ends. The CDR3 here is CASLAASYNEQFF. Written as DNA, the CDR3 is TGTGCCAGCCTTGCGGCATCCTACAATGAGCAGTTCTTC.

V usage is TRBV7-2 and J usage is TRBJ2-3, with D unresolved. CDR1 is SGHTA, CDR2 FQGNSA, per germline. The V end lost 4 bases, the J end lost 1 base, and 12 bases lay between the germline ends. The CDR3 length is 15 residues. CDR3 amino acids: CASSYRQWRTDTQYF. In DNA form, the CDR3 reads TGTGCCAGCAGCTACCGGCAGTGGCGCACAGATACGCAGTATTTT.

This clonotype was found a few times. The chain joins TRBV6-5 to TRBJ2-7; TRBD2 agrees at 10 bases. Trimming at V came to 7 bases and at J to 2 bases, leaving 8 bases not matched to a gene. The germline gives CDR1 MNHEY, CDR2 SVGAGI. The CDR3 spans 15 residues. In nucleotides, the CDR3 is TGTGCCAGCAATTGGACTAGCGGTACACCCTACGAGCAGTACTTC. Amino acids: CASNWTSGTPYEQYF.

This clonotype was picked up many times. V and J are TRBV20-1 and TRBJ1-5; TRBD1 aligns across 8 bases. J was trimmed by 8 bases and V by 1 base; bases with no gene match: 7. In germline, CDR1 is DFQATT, CDR2 SNEGSKA (reference sequence). The CDR3 is made up of 14 amino acids. The CDR3, as DNA: TGCAGTGCTAGAGCTGGACAGGGAGGCAAGCCCCAGCATTTT. Translated: CSARAGQGGKPQHF.